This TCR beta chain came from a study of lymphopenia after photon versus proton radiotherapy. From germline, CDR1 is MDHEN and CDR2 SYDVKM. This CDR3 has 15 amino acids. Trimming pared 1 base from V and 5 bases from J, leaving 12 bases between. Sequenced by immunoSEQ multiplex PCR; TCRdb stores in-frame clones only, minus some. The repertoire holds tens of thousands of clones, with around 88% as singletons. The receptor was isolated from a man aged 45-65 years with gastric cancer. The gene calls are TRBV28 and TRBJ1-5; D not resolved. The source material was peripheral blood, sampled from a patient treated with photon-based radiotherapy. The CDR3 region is CASSLLVRGYQPQHF. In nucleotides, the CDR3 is TGTGCCAGCAGTTTATTGGTTCGTGGTTATCAGCCCCAGCATTTT.